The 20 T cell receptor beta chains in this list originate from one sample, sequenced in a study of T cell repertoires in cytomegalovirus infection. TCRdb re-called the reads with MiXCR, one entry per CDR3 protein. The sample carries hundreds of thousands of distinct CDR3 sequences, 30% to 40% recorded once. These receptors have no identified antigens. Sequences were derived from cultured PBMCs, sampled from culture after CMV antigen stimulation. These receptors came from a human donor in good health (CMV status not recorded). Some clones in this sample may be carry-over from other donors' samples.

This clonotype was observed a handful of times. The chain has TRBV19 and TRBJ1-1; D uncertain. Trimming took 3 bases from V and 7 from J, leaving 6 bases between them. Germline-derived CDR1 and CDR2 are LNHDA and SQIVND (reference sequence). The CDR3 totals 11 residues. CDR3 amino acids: CASSMLDEAFF. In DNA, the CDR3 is TGTGCCAGTAGTATGTTAGATGAAGCTTTCTTT.

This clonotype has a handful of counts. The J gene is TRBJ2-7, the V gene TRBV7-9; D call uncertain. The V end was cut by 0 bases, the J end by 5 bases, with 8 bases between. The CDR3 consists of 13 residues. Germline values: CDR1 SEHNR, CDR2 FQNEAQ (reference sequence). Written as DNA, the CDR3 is TGTGCCAGCAGCTTAGCTGCCCTCCACGAGCAGTACTTC. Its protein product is CASSLAALHEQYF. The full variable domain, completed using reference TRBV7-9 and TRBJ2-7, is DTGVSQNPRHKITKRGQNVTFRCDPISEHNRLYWYRQTLGQGPEFLTYFQNEAQLEKSRLLSDRFSAERPKGSFSTLEIQRTEQGDSAMYLCASSLAALHEQYFGPGTRLTVT.

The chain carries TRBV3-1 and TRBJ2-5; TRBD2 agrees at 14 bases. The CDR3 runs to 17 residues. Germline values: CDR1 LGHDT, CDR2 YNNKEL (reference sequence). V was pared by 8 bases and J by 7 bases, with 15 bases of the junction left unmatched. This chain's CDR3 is CASSFPGLAGGELTQYF. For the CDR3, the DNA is TGTGCCAGCTCTTTCCCCGGACTAGCGGGAGGAGAGCTGACCCAGTACTTC.

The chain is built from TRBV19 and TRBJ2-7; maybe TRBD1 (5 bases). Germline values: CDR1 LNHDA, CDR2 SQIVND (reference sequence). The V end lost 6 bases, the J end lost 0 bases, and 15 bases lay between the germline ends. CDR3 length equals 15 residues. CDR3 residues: CASRKEQEYSYEQYF. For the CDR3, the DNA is TGTGCCAGTAGAAAAGAACAGGAGTACTCCTACGAGCAGTACTTC.

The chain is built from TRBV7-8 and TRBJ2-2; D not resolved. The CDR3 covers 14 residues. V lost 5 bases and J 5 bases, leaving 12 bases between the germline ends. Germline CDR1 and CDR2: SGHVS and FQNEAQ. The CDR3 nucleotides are TGTGCCAGCAGCCCTCTAGTTGGGACCGGGGAGCTGTTTTTT. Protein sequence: CASSPLVGTGELFF.

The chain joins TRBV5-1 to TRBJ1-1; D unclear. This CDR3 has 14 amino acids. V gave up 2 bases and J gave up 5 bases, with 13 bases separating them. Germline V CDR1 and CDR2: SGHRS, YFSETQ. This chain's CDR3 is CASSFGDSRTEAFF. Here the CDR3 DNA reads TGCGCCAGCAGCTTCGGGGATTCGAGGACTGAAGCTTTCTTT.

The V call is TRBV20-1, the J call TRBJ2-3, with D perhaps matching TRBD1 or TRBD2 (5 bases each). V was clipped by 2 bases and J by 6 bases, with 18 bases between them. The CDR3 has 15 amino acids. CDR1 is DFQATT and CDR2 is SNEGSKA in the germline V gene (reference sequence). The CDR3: CSARWDLGTTDTQYF. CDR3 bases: TGCAGTGCTAGATGGGACCTAGGGACGACTGATACGCAGTATTTT.

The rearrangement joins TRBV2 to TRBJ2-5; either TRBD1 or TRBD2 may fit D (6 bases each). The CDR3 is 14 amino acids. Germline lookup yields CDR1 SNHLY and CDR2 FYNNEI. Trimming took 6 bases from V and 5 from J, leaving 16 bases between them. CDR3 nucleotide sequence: TGTGCCAGCAGCCAGGGGTGGCTAGCGGAGACCCAGTACTTC. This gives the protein CASSQGWLAETQYF.

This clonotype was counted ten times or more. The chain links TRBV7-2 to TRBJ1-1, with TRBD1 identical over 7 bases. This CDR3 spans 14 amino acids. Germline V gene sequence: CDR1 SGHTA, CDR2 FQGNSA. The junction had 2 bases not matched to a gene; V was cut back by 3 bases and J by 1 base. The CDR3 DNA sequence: TGTGCCAGCAGCTTCAGGACAGGGAACACTGAAGCTTTCTTT. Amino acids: CASSFRTGNTEAFF.

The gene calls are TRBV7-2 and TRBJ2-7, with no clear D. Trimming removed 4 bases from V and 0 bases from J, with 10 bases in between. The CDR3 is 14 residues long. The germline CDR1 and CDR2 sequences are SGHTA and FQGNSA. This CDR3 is CASSSVKISYEQYF. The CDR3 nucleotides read TGTGCCAGCAGCTCAGTTAAGATCTCCTACGAGCAGTACTTC.

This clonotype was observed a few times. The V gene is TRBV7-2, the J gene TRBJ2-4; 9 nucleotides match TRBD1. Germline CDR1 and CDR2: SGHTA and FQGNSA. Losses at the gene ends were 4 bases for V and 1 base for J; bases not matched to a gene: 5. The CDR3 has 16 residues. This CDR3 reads CASSSSGTGAKNIQYF. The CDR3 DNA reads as TGTGCCAGCAGCTCCTCCGGGACAGGGGCCAAAAACATTCAGTACTTC.

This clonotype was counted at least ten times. CDR3 DNA sequence: TGTGCTAGCGCCCACGAGCAGTACTTC. Translating gives CASAHEQYF. The chain carries TRBV12-3 or TRBV12-4 and TRBJ2-7; D possibly corresponds to TRBD2 (5 bases). The CDR3 spans 9 residues.

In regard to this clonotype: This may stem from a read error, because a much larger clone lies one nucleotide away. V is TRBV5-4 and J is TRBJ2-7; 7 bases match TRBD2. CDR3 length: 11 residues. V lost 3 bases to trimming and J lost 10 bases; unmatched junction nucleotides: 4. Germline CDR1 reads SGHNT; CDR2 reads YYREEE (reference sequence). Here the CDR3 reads CASSSREVQYF. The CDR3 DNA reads TGTGCCAGCAGCTCCCGGGAGGTTCAGTACTTC.

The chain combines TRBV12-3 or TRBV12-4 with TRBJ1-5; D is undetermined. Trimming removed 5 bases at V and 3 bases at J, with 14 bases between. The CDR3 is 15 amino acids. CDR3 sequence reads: CASSPRRAYNQPQHF. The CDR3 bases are TGTGCCAGCAGTCCCCGACGGGCCTACAATCAGCCCCAGCATTTT.

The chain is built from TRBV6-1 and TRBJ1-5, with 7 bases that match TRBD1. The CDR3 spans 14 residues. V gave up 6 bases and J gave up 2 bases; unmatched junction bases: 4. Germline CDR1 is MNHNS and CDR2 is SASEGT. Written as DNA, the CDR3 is TGTGCCAGCAGCAGGGGACAGCGCAATCAGCCCCAGCATTTT. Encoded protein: CASSRGQRNQPQHF.

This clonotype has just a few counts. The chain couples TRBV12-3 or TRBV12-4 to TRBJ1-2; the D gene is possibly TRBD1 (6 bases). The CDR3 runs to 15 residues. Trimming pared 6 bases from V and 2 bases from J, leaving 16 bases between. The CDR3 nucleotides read TGTGCCAGCAGCTCCGGGACATGGGGCAACTATGGCTACACCTTC. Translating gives CASSSGTWGNYGYTF.

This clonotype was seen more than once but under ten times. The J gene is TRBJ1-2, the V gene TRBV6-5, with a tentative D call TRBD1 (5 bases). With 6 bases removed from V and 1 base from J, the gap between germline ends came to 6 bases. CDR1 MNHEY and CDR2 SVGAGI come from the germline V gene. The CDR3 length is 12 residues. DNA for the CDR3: TGTGCCAGCAGCAGGGTTAACTATGGCTACACCTTC. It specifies CASSRVNYGYTF.

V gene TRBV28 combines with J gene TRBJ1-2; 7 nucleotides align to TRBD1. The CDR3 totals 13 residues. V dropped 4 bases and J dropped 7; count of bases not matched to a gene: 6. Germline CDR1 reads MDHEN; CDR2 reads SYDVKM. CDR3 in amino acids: CASSYRGMLGYTF. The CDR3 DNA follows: TGTGCCAGCAGTTACAGGGGAATGCTTGGCTACACCTTC.

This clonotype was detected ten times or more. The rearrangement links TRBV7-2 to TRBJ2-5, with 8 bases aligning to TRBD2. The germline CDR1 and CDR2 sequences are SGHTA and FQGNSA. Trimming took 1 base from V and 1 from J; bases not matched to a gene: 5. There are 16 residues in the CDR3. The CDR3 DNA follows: TGTGCCAGCAGCTTAGATAGCGGGGCCAGCCAAGAGACCCAGTACTTC. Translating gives CASSLDSGASQETQYF.

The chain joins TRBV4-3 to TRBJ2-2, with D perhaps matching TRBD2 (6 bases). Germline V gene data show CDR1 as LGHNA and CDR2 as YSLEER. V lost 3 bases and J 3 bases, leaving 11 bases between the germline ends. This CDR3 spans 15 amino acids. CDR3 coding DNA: TGCGCCAGCAGCCAGTCGGGGACTTACACCGGGGAGCTGTTTTTT. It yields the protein CASSQSGTYTGELFF.